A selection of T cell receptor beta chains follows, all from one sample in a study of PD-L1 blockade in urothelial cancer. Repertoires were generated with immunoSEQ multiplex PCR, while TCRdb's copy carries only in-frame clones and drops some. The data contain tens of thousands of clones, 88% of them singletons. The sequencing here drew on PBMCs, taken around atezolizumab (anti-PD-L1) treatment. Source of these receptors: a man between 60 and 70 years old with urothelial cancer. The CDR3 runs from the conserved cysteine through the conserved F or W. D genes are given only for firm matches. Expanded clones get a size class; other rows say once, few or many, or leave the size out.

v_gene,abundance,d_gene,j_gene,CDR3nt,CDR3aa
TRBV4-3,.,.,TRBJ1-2,TGCGCCAGCAGCCAAGATCAGGTTGCCGGCTACACCTTC,CASSQDQVAGYTF
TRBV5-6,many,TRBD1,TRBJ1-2,TGTGCCAGCAGCTTGGTCGGGACAGGCCTCGGTGGCTACACCTTC,CASSLVGTGLGGYTF
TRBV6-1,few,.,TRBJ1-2,TGTGCCAGCAGTTGGGACACTCGTTCTGGCTACACCTTC,CASSWDTRSGYTF
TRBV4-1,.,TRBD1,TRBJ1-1,TGCGCCAGCAGCCAAGATCGGGGGACAGGGGTCCCTAACACTGAAGCTTTCTTT,CASSQDRGTGVPNTEAFF
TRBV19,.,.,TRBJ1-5,TGTGCCAGTATGGAGGCCAGAAGTCAGCCCCAGCATTTT,CASMEARSQPQHF
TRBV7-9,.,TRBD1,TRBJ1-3,TGTGCCAGCAGCTTAGGACAGGGCTACGGAAACACCATATATTTT,CASSLGQGYGNTIYF
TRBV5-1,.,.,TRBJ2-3,TGCGCCAGCAGCTTCTTCGGAGCGCAGATCACAGATACGCAGTATTTT,CASSFFGAQITDTQYF
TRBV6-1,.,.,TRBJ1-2,TGTGCCAGCAGTGAAGTGGGGCAGGGGTCTAACTATGGCTACACCTTC,CASSEVGQGSNYGYTF
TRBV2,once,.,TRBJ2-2,TGTGCCAGCAGTGACGACGGGAAGTACACCGGGGAGCTGTTTTTT,CASSDDGKYTGELFF
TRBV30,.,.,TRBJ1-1,TGTGCCTATTCATACCCGGGATCAAGGGAGACTGAAGCTTTCTTT,CAYSYPGSRETEAFF
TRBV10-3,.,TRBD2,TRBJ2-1,TGTGCCATCAGTGGGAGGACTAGCGACTACAATGAGCAGTTCTTC,CAISGRTSDYNEQFF
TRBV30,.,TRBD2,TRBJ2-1,TGTGCCTGGACCATTACCTCGGCGGGAGCAGGCGAGCAGTTCTTC,CAWTITSAGAGEQFF
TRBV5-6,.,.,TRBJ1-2,TGTGCCAGCACCCCCGGGGACTATGGCTACACCTTC,CASTPGDYGYTF
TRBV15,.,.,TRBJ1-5,TGTGCCACCAGCAGAGGCGGCGGCACTGGGAGCAATCAGCCCCAGCATTTT,CATSRGGGTGSNQPQHF
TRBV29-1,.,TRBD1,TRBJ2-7,TGCAGCGTTTCGCCGGGACAGGGGGTATACGAGCAGTACTTC,CSVSPGQGVYEQYF
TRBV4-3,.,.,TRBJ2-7,TGCGCCAGCAGCCAAGGGACTAAAACCTACGAGCAGTACTTC,CASSQGTKTYEQYF
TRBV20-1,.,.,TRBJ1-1,TGCAGTGCTCCGACAGTCGCTGAAGCTTTCTTT,CSAPTVAEAFF
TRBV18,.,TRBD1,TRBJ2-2,TGTGCCAGCTCAGGGGACAGAACCGGGGAGCTGTTTTTT,CASSGDRTGELFF
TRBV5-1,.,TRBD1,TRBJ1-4,TGCGCCAGCAGCTTGGCCGGGACAGGGAATGAAAAACTGTTTTTT,CASSLAGTGNEKLFF
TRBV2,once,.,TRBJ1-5,TGTGCCAGCAGTGGACAGGACCGGGTTCCCTTGAGCAATCAGCCCCAGCATTTT,CASSGQDRVPLSNQPQHF
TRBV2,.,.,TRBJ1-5,TGTGCCAGCAGTGCCCGGGGGAATAGCAATCAGCCCCAGCATTTT,CASSARGNSNQPQHF
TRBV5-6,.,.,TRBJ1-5,TGTGCCAGCAGCTTGTACAGTGCAGGAAATAATCAGCCCCAGCATTTT,CASSLYSAGNNQPQHF
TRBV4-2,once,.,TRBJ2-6,TGTGCCAGCAGCCAAGAGGCAGGATATACCTCTGGGGCCAACGTCCTGACTTTC,CASSQEAGYTSGANVLTF
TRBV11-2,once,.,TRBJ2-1,TGTGCCAGCAGCTTAGGTCTTCGGCCGAGAGGGTCCTACAATGAGCAGTTCTTC,CASSLGLRPRGSYNEQFF
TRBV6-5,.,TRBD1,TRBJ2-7,TGTGCCAGCACTTCGACAGGGAGCTCCTACGAGCAGTACTTC,CASTSTGSSYEQYF
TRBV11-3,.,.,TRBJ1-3,TGTGCCAGCAGCTTAAACAGGGCTGGAAACACCATATATTTT,CASSLNRAGNTIYF
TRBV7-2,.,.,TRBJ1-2,TGTGCCAGCAGTCCTAGGGGGGGTGCAAACTATGGCTACACCTTC,CASSPRGGANYGYTF
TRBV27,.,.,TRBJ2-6,TGTGCCAGCAGTTTGTCCGAGTCTGGGGCCAACGTCCTGACTTTC,CASSLSESGANVLTF
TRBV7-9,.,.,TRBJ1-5,TGTGCCAGCAGCTTTAGGGCGGGCCAGCCCCAGCATTTT,CASSFRAGQPQHF
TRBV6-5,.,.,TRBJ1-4,TGTGCCAGCAGAAGCGAGGGAAGGGTTAATGAAAAACTGTTTTTT,CASRSEGRVNEKLFF
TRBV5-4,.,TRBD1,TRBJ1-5,TGTGCCAGCAGCTTGGGGACAGGGTTGAATCAGCCCCAGCATTTT,CASSLGTGLNQPQHF
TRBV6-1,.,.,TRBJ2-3,TGTGCCAGCAGTGAAGGGGGAGGTAGCACAGATACGCAGTATTTT,CASSEGGGSTDTQYF
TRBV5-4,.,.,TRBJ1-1,TGTGCCAGCAGCTTGGTAGGTCGGACAGCTGAAGCTTTCTTT,CASSLVGRTAEAFF
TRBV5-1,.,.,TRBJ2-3,TGCGCCAGCAGCTTGACAGGGTCAGATACGCAGTATTTT,CASSLTGSDTQYF
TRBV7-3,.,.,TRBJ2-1,TGTGCCAGCAGCTTAGGGGGGTCCTACAATGAGCAGTTCTTC,CASSLGGSYNEQFF
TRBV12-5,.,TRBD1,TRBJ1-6,TGTGCTAGTGGTTTGGAGGGGGCGGGATATTCACCCCTCCACTTT,CASGLEGAGYSPLHF
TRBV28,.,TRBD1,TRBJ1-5,TGTGCCAGCAGAGGACAGGGGGAGCAGCCCCAGCATTTT,CASRGQGEQPQHF
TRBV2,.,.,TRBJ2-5,TGTGCCAGCAGTGAAATTCAGAGAGGAGAGACCCAGTACTTC,CASSEIQRGETQYF
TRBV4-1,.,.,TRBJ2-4,TGCGCCAGCAGCCATTACAGGGAGACTTTAGCCAAAAACATTCAGTACTTC,CASSHYRETLAKNIQYF
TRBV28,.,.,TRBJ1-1,TGTGCCGCCGACAGAATGCACACTGAAGCTTTCTTT,CAADRMHTEAFF
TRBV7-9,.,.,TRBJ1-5,TGTGCCAGCAGCTTAGGACACACGGGGAGCAATCAGCCCCAGCATTTT,CASSLGHTGSNQPQHF
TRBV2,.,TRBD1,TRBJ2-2,TGTGCCAGCAGTCGACAGGGTGCTGGGGAGCTGTTTTTT,CASSRQGAGELFF
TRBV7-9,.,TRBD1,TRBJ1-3,TGTGCCAGCAGCTCACAGGGGACTCTTGGAAACACCATATATTTT,CASSSQGTLGNTIYF
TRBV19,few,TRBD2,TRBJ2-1,TGTGCCAGTAGTATAGTCGGCCTAGCGGGTGGCGGTGAGCAGTTCTTC,CASSIVGLAGGGEQFF
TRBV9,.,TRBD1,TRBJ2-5,TGTGCCAGCAGCGTCTGGGACAGGGTTACGGAGACCCAGTACTTC,CASSVWDRVTETQYF
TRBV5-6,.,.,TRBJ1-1,TGTGCCAGCAGCTTAAAAACAGGGTCCAGGAACACTGAAGCTTTCTTT,CASSLKTGSRNTEAFF